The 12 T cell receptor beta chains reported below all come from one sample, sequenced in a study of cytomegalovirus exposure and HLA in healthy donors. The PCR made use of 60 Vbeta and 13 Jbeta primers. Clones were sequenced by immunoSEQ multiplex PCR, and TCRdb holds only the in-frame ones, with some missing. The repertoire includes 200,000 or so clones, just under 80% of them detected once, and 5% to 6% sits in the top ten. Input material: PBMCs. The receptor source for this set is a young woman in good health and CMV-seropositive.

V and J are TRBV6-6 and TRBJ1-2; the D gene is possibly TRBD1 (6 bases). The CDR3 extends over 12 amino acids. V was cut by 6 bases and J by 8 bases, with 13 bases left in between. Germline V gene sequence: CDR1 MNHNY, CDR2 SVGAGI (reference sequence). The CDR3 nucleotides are TGTGCCAGCAGCCCAGGGGTAGACGGCTACACCTTC. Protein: CASSPGVDGYTF.

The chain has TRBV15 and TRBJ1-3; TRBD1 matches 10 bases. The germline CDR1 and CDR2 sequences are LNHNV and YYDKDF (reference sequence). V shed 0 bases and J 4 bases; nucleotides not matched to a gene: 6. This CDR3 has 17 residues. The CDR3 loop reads CATSRDYGQGGGNTIYF. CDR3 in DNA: TGTGCCACCAGCAGAGATTATGGACAGGGGGGAGGAAACACCATATATTTT.

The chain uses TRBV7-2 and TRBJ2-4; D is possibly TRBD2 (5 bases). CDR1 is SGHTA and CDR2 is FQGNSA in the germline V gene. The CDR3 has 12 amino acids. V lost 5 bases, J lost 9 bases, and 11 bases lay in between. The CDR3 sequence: CASSPAGGIQYF. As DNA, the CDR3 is TGTGCCAGCAGCCCCGCTGGAGGCATTCAGTACTTC.

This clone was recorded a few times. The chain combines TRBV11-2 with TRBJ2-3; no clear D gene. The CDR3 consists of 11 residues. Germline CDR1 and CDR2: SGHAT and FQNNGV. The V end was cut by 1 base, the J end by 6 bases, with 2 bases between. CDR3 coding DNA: TGTGCCAGCAGCTTAGCGGATACGCAGTATTTT. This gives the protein CASSLADTQYF.

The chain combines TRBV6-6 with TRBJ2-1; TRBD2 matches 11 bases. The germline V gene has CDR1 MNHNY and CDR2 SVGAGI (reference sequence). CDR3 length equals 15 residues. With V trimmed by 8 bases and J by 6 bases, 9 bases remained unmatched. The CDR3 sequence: CASGPLAGGTNEQFF. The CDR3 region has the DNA TGTGCCAGCGGCCCTCTAGCGGGAGGTACCAATGAGCAGTTCTTC.

The CDR3 loop reads CASSFGTRLLEQFF. The DNA for the CDR3 is TGTGCCAGCAGCTTCGGGACTAGACTCCTTGAGCAGTTCTTC. J is TRBJ2-1 and V is TRBV5-6, with 8 nucleotides matching TRBD2. The CDR3 consists of 14 residues. Trimming cost V 2 bases and J 9 bases; bases outside gene matches: 7. The germline gives CDR1 SGHDT, CDR2 YYEEEE.

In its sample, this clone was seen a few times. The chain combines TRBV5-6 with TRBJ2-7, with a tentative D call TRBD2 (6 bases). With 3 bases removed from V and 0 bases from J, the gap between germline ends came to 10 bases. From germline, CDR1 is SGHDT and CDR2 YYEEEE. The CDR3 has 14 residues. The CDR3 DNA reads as TGTGCCAGCAGCTCGTCGGGACTCTCCTACGAGCAGTACTTC. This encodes CASSSSGLSYEQYF.

CDR3 protein: CASSPKASGGHEQYF. DNA for the CDR3: TGTGCCAGCTCACCAAAGGCTAGCGGGGGTCACGAGCAGTACTTC. The rearrangement joins TRBV18 to TRBJ2-7, with 10 bases identical to TRBD2. The germline gives CDR1 KGHSH, CDR2 LQKENI. V gave up 2 bases and J gave up 5 bases; unmatched junction bases: 6. The CDR3 consists of 15 residues.

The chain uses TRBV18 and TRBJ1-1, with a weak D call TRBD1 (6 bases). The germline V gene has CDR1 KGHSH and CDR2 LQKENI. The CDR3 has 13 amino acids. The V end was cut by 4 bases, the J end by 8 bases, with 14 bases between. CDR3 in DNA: TGTGCCAGCTCACTACCCGGGACAACGGAAGCTTTCTTT. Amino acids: CASSLPGTTEAFF.

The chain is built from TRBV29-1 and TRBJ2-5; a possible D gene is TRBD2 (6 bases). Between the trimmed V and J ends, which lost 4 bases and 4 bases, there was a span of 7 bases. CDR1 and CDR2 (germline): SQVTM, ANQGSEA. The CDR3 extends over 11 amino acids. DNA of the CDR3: TGCAGCGTTGTCGGGGGAGAGACCCAGTACTTC. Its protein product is CSVVGGETQYF.

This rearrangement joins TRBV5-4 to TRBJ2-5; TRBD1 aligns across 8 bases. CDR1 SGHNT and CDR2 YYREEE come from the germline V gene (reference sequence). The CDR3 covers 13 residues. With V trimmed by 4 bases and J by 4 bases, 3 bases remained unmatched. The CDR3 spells CASSPTGVETQYF. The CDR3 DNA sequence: TGTGCCAGCAGCCCGACAGGGGTAGAGACCCAGTACTTC.

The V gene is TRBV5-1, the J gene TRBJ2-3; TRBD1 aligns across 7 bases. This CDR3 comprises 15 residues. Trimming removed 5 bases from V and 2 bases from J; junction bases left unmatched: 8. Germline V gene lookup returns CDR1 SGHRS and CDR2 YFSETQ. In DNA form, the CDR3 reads TGCGCCAGCAGTCGGATGGGACAGAACACAGATACGCAGTATTTT. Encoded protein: CASSRMGQNTDTQYF.